This is a list of T cell receptor beta chains from one sample in a study of Ad26.COV2.S vaccination and SARS-CoV-2 variants. TCRdb's copy holds only in-frame clones and misses some; the assay was immunoSEQ multiplex PCR. The sample gives under 500,000 clones, about 92% of which show up once; approximately 1.7% is in the top ten. This sample comprised peripheral blood, obtained in a trial of Ad26.COV2.S vaccine versus placebo. These receptors were taken from a person between 18 and 65 years old who received the Ad26.COV2.S COVID-19 vaccine or a placebo. The CDR3 runs from the conserved cysteine through the conserved F or W. Each record gives: J gene, clone size, D gene, V gene, CDR3 DNA, CDR3 protein. D genes are given only for firm matches. Only some rows state a clone size, as once, few, many or a class for expanded clones.

TRBJ1-5,NA,TRBD1,TRBV28,TGTGCCAGCAGTGACAGGGGAAATCAGCCCCAGCATTTT,CASSDRGNQPQHF
TRBJ1-5,few,NA,TRBV7-2,TGTGCCAGCAGCTTAGTCGGTGGGGGGGGTCAGCCCCAGCATTTT,CASSLVGGGGQPQHF
TRBJ2-1,NA,TRBD1,TRBV29-1,TGCAGCGTCGTCATTGGGACAGGCAATGAGCAGTTCTTC,CSVVIGTGNEQFF
TRBJ1-1,NA,NA,TRBV12-3/TRBV12-4,TGTGCCACCCAGGACAGTTTGAACACTGAAGCTTTCTTT,CATQDSLNTEAFF
TRBJ2-1,NA,TRBD2,TRBV5-1,TGCGCCAGCAGCTTGGAAGTACTAGCGGGGGGTATAGCCTACAATGAGCAGTTCTTC,CASSLEVLAGGIAYNEQFF
TRBJ1-1,NA,TRBD1,TRBV4-3,TGCGCCAGCAGCCAGGGACCGGGGACAGCGAACACTGAAGCTTTCTTT,CASSQGPGTANTEAFF
TRBJ1-5,NA,NA,TRBV21-1,TGTGCCAGTACCGGGACAGGGTTTAGCAATCAGCCCCAGCATTTT,CASTGTGFSNQPQHF
TRBJ2-7,NA,NA,TRBV27,TGTGCCAGCAGTCCAGGAGGGGACGGGCAGTACTTC,CASSPGGDGQYF
TRBJ1-6,NA,TRBD1,TRBV3-1/TRBV3-2,TGTGCCAGCAGGGATCAGGGGGGAGGGTCACCCCTCCACTTT,CASRDQGGGSPLHF
TRBJ2-7,NA,NA,TRBV7-2,TGTGCCAGCAGCTTACGGACACCCACTATGTACGAGCAGTACTTC,CASSLRTPTMYEQYF
TRBJ1-2,NA,NA,TRBV6-4,TGTGCCAGCAGTGACGCCTATGGCTACACCTTC,CASSDAYGYTF
TRBJ1-6,NA,NA,TRBV5-5,TGTGCCAGCAGCTTGGAGGCGGCAGGGCTGAATTCACCCCTCCACTTT,CASSLEAAGLNSPLHF
TRBJ1-5,NA,TRBD1,TRBV19,TGTGCCACTCGGACAGGGCGTTTGCAGCCCCAGCATTTT,CATRTGRLQPQHF
TRBJ2-1,NA,NA,TRBV18,TGTGCCAGCTCCCCGCGCCTCGGCAATGGAGGGCGAGAGGGGTCCTACAATGAGCAGTTCTTC,CASSPRLGNGGREGSYNEQFF
TRBJ1-3,NA,NA,TRBV6-5,TGTGCCAGCAGTTACGGAAGGCGAAGCTCTGGAAACACCATATATTTT,CASSYGRRSSGNTIYF
TRBJ2-5,NA,TRBD2,TRBV7-2,TGTGCCAGCAGATCGGCTAGCGGGGGGTCGGAGACCCAGTACTTC,CASRSASGGSETQYF
TRBJ1-6,NA,NA,TRBV18,TGTGCCAGCTCACCCTACGGGGCAGGGAATTCACCCCTCCACTTT,CASSPYGAGNSPLHF
TRBJ2-1,NA,TRBD1,TRBV11-2,TGTGCCAGCAGCTTTCGGGACAGGCCCTACAATGAGCAGTTCTTC,CASSFRDRPYNEQFF
TRBJ1-2,NA,NA,TRBV3-1/TRBV3-2,TGTGCCAGCAGCCAAGACCATCAGGGCACAGGCTATGGCTACACCTTC,CASSQDHQGTGYGYTF
TRBJ2-7,once,NA,TRBV15,TGTGCCACCAGCCCGAAAATAGGAACCTCATATAGTAGCGAGCAGTACTTC,CATSPKIGTSYSSEQYF
TRBJ1-2,NA,TRBD1,TRBV28,TGTGCCAGCAGTCCTCCTCCGGGACAGGGGGCCCGGGGCTACACCTTC,CASSPPPGQGARGYTF
TRBJ1-5,once,NA,TRBV12-3/TRBV12-4,TGTGCCAGCAGTTTACGAGGGGATCAGCCCCAGCATTTT,CASSLRGDQPQHF
TRBJ1-5,NA,NA,TRBV10-2,TGCGCCAGCGCAACAAGCAATCAGCCCCAGCATTTT,CASATSNQPQHF
TRBJ2-5,once,NA,TRBV19,TGTGCCAGTAGTCGTTCTAGAGAGACCCAGTACTTC,CASSRSRETQYF
TRBJ1-6,NA,NA,TRBV7-9,TGTGCCAGCAGCTTAGGACAGTTCAATTCACCCCTCCACTTT,CASSLGQFNSPLHF
TRBJ1-3,NA,TRBD1,TRBV27,TGTGCCAGCAGACGAAGGGGGCGAGGTGGAAACACCATATATTTT,CASRRRGRGGNTIYF
TRBJ2-7,NA,NA,TRBV27,TGTGCCAGCAGTTCCGGTGGGGGTTCCTACGAGCAGTACTTC,CASSSGGGSYEQYF
TRBJ2-5,few,NA,TRBV5-4,TGTGCCAGCAGCTTGTTTAAAGGGGCTGGCGAGACCCAGTACTTC,CASSLFKGAGETQYF
TRBJ2-7,NA,TRBD1,TRBV5-4,TGTGCCAGCAGCTTACCGGGACAGAACTACGAGCAGTACTTC,CASSLPGQNYEQYF
TRBJ2-5,NA,NA,TRBV7-9,TGTGCCAGCAGCTTTGAAGGCCAAGAGACCCAGTACTTC,CASSFEGQETQYF
TRBJ2-1,NA,TRBD2,TRBV10-1,TGCGCCAGCAGTGACCCCGGGGGGTACAATGAGCAGTTCTTC,CASSDPGGYNEQFF
TRBJ1-3,NA,TRBD1,TRBV4-3,TGCGCCAGCAGCCAAGCGACAGGGGCGGGAAACACCATATATTTT,CASSQATGAGNTIYF
TRBJ2-3,NA,TRBD2,TRBV11-2,TGTGCCAGCAGCGGACTAGGCACAGATACGCAGTATTTT,CASSGLGTDTQYF
TRBJ1-4,NA,NA,TRBV4-3,TGCGCCAGCAGCCAAAGTTGGTTCAACAATGAAAAACTGTTTTTT,CASSQSWFNNEKLFF
TRBJ1-2,NA,NA,TRBV18,TGTGCCAGCTCACCATATAGGGACAAGGGTGGCTACACCTTC,CASSPYRDKGGYTF
TRBJ1-5,NA,TRBD1,TRBV6-2/TRBV6-3,TGTGCCAGCAGTTACCATGGCAGGGGGTTTACTCAGCCCCAGCATTTT,CASSYHGRGFTQPQHF
TRBJ1-5,NA,TRBD1,TRBV5-6,TGTGCCAGCAGCTTGGCCTGGTCAGGGGGCCAGCCCCAGCATTTT,CASSLAWSGGQPQHF
TRBJ2-3,NA,TRBD1,TRBV5-4,TGTGCCAGCAGCTTCCTTTACAGGGGGCCGGGCACAGATACGCAGTATTTT,CASSFLYRGPGTDTQYF
TRBJ2-2,NA,NA,TRBV4-1,TGCGCCAGCAGCCAAGTAGGTCTCGGGGAGCTGTTTTTT,CASSQVGLGELFF
TRBJ2-2,NA,TRBD1,TRBV28,TGTGCCAGCAGCCGTCATGGACAGGGGGCTTACGGGGAGCTGTTTTTT,CASSRHGQGAYGELFF
TRBJ2-5,NA,TRBD1,TRBV10-2,TGCGCCAGCAGTGCCCGGGACAGCCCGGAATTCCAGTACTTC,CASSARDSPEFQYF
TRBJ1-1,NA,NA,TRBV5-1,TGCGCCAGCAGCTTGATCCCTTCTCGTCTGAACACTGAAGCTTTCTTT,CASSLIPSRLNTEAFF
TRBJ2-5,NA,NA,TRBV5-1,TGCGCCAGCAGCTTGGATCAGGGGTCAGAGACCCAGTACTTC,CASSLDQGSETQYF
TRBJ1-5,few,NA,TRBV27,TGTGCCAGCAGTTTAAGGGGGACACCGTATAGCAATCAGCCCCAGCATTTT,CASSLRGTPYSNQPQHF
TRBJ1-1,NA,NA,TRBV2,TGTGCCAGCAGGGAGGACAGACTCAACACTGAAGCTTTCTTT,CASREDRLNTEAFF
TRBJ2-7,NA,NA,TRBV4-3,TGCGCCAGCAGCCAGGCCACGTCTCCCTACGAGCAGTACTTC,CASSQATSPYEQYF
TRBJ1-2,NA,NA,TRBV3-1/TRBV3-2,TGTGCCAGCAGCCAAGGTCTTCTAGGGACGGTCTATGGCTACACCTTC,CASSQGLLGTVYGYTF
TRBJ2-1,NA,NA,TRBV28,TGTGCCAGCAGTCCCTCAAGTGAGCAGTTCTTC,CASSPSSEQFF
TRBJ2-1,NA,NA,TRBV7-2,TGTGCCAGCAGCTTAGGGTTCGGGACGTCTAACAATGAGCAGTTCTTC,CASSLGFGTSNNEQFF
TRBJ2-1,once,TRBD2,TRBV13,TGTGCCAGCAGCTTAAGACTAGCGGGGGGGTACAATGAGCAGTTCTTC,CASSLRLAGGYNEQFF
TRBJ1-4,few,NA,TRBV6-1,TGTGCCAGCAGTGAGGGGGAAAAACTGTTTTTT,CASSEGEKLFF
TRBJ1-2,NA,NA,TRBV19,TGTGCCAGTAGTATCGCCCCCTTTGGGTACAGGAGAGGCTATGGCTACACCTTC,CASSIAPFGYRRGYGYTF
TRBJ1-5,NA,NA,TRBV4-1,TGCGCCAGCAGCCAGACTCGATGCCCTACCCAGCATTTT,CASSQTRCPTQHF
TRBJ1-1,NA,NA,TRBV19,TGTGCCACCGGACCAGGGAAGCCCCATGAAGCTTTCTTT,CATGPGKPHEAFF